The 25 T cell receptor beta chains below all came from one sample that was sequenced in a study of cytomegalovirus exposure and HLA in healthy donors. The primer mix had 60 Vbeta and 13 Jbeta primers. The data were produced by immunoSEQ multiplex PCR, yet TCRdb's version contains in-frame clones alone and is incomplete. The table has 150,000 or so clones, 75% to 80% seen once. Specimen: PBMCs. These receptors all stem from a man aged 35-49 years in good health and CMV-seropositive.

The CDR3 spells CASSSEASNQPQHF. As DNA, the CDR3 is TGCGCCAGCAGTTCAGAGGCAAGCAATCAGCCCCAGCATTTT. This chain uses TRBV10-2 with TRBJ1-5; D ambiguous. Trimming cost V 5 bases and J 1 base, with 9 bases left between them. Looked up from germline, CDR1 is WSHSY and CDR2 is SAAADI. CDR3 length: 14 residues.

Details on this clone: This CDR3 is also generated by other DNA sequences in the sample. This chain uses TRBV4-3 with TRBJ2-5, with 8 bases that match TRBD2. Germline V gene sequence: CDR1 LGHNA, CDR2 YSLEER. The CDR3 has 17 amino acids. Unmatched junction bases numbered 15, after V lost 4 bases and J lost 5 bases. The CDR3 bases are TGCGCCAGCAGCCCCCAGTCTTTGGCGGGAGGAAGGGAGACCCAGTACTTC. The encoded protein is CASSPQSLAGGRETQYF.

This chain connects TRBV29-1 to TRBJ2-5; possibly TRBD2 for D (5 bases). The CDR3 sequence is 14 residues long. CDR1 is SQVTM, CDR2 ANQGSEA, per germline. Trimming took 0 bases from V and 1 from J, leaving 9 bases between them. CDR3 loop: CSVEEVTIQETQYF. DNA of the CDR3: TGCAGCGTTGAAGAAGTGACTATCCAAGAGACCCAGTACTTC.

CDR3 sequence reads: CAGSEGAGVETQYF. The CDR3 DNA reads as TGTGCCGGCAGTGAGGGGGCGGGAGTGGAGACCCAGTACTTC. The V and J genes are TRBV10-3 and TRBJ2-5; D is perhaps TRBD1 or TRBD2 (7 bases each). The CDR3 is made up of 14 amino acids. Per the germline V gene, CDR1 is ENHRY and CDR2 is SYGVKD. V lost 11 bases and J 5 bases, leaving 21 bases between the germline ends.

The gene calls are TRBV9 and TRBJ2-1; 8 bases fit TRBD2. This CDR3 has 16 residues. Germline values: CDR1 SGDLS, CDR2 YYNGEE. Trimming took 0 bases from V and 9 from J; bases not matched to a gene: 11. In DNA form, the CDR3 reads TGTGCCAGCAGCGTAGCTACGGGGGGGCCGTGGGGTGAGCAGTTCTTC. Residues: CASSVATGGPWGEQFF.

The chain combines TRBV6-1 with TRBJ1-2; D is undetermined. Germline V CDR1 and CDR2: MNHNS, SASEGT. CDR3 length: 12 amino acids. Trimming shortened V by 2 bases and J by 8 bases, and 9 bases separated the two germline ends. The chain's CDR3 is CASSERSWGYTF. The CDR3 DNA is TGTGCCAGCAGTGAAAGGAGCTGGGGCTACACCTTC.

This rearrangement joins TRBV6-5 to TRBJ2-2, with TRBD2 identical over 7 bases. V lost 2 bases and J lost 5; bases outside the gene matches: 5. This CDR3 spans 15 amino acids. Per germline, CDR1 MNHEY and CDR2 SVGAGI. The CDR3 nucleotides are TGTGCCAGCAGTTACAACCAGCGGGGTACCGGGGAGCTGTTTTTT. Translation: CASSYNQRGTGELFF.

The gene calls are TRBV6-1 and TRBJ2-4; no firm D call. V was clipped by 4 bases and J by 0 bases, with 13 bases between them. CDR1 and CDR2 from the germline V gene are MNHNS and SASEGT. The CDR3 is 16 residues long. CDR3 region: CASSGQVWLAKNIQYF. DNA of the CDR3: TGTGCCAGCAGTGGCCAGGTATGGCTAGCCAAAAACATTCAGTACTTC.

The gene calls are TRBV6-5 and TRBJ1-1; tentatively, D is TRBD1 (5 bases). V was shortened by 6 bases and J by 8 bases, with 16 bases between the two germline ends. The germline CDR1 and CDR2 sequences are MNHEY and SVGAGI. This CDR3 contains 13 residues. CDR3 amino acids: CASSPPGGIEAFF. The CDR3 nucleotides are TGTGCCAGCAGCCCACCGGGGGGAATCGAAGCTTTCTTT.

This clone was picked up one time. The V and J genes are TRBV5-1 and TRBJ1-4; 8 bases line up with TRBD1. CDR3 size: 16 residues. Unmatched junction bases numbered 12, after V lost 3 bases and J lost 8 bases. Germline assignment: CDR1 SGHRS and CDR2 YFSETQ. The CDR3 protein is CASSSGVTGVGEKLFF. The CDR3, as DNA: TGCGCCAGCAGCTCGGGTGTGACAGGGGTCGGCGAAAAACTGTTTTTT.

The gene calls are TRBV7-3 and TRBJ1-1, with 7 positions matching TRBD1. CDR3 size: 14 residues. The V gene's germline CDR1 is SGHTA and CDR2 FQGTGA. The J segment lost 3 bases and the V segment lost 1 base, leaving 2 bases of the junction unmatched. The chain's CDR3 is CASSLNQGDTEAFF. CDR3 nucleotide sequence: TGTGCCAGCAGCTTAAATCAGGGGGACACTGAAGCTTTCTTT.

The chain recombines TRBV5-8 with TRBJ1-4; no definite D call. The CDR3 has 15 amino acids. Germline-derived CDR1 and CDR2 are SGHTS and YDEGEE. V lost 0 bases and J 7 bases, leaving 13 bases between the germline ends. The CDR3: CASSLAWGGSEKLFF. In DNA, the CDR3 is TGTGCCAGCAGCTTGGCCTGGGGAGGGAGTGAAAAACTGTTTTTT.

The gene calls are TRBV14 and TRBJ1-1; no firm D call. CDR1 SGHDN and CDR2 FVKESK come from the germline V gene. Trimming stripped 4 bases from V and 2 bases from J, with 17 bases between. This CDR3 has 16 residues. CDR3 sequence: CASSRPRGGINTEAFF. In DNA, the CDR3 is TGTGCCAGCAGCCGACCACGCGGAGGGATTAACACTGAAGCTTTCTTT.

This chain uses TRBV28 with TRBJ2-7, with 8 nucleotides matching TRBD1. Germline V gene sequence: CDR1 MDHEN, CDR2 SYDVKM. The V gene end was trimmed by 6 bases and the J gene end by 2 bases; junction bases not matched to a gene: 9. This CDR3 region has 15 residues. The DNA for the CDR3 is TGTGCCAGCAGGGGAACCGGACAGGGCACCTACGAGCAGTACTTC. Translation: CASRGTGQGTYEQYF.

In this sample, this clone turned up a few times. V usage is TRBV4-3 and J usage is TRBJ2-7; 11 bases agree with TRBD2. This CDR3 comprises 17 residues. V was pared by 4 bases and J by 3 bases, with 11 bases of the junction left unmatched. CDR1 LGHNA and CDR2 YSLEER come from the germline V gene. CDR3 in amino acids: CASSRSGRGDPIYEQYF. In DNA, the CDR3 is TGCGCCAGCAGCCGTAGCGGGAGGGGGGACCCCATCTACGAGCAGTACTTC.

This clone was seen once. V is TRBV4-3 and J is TRBJ2-4; D is perhaps TRBD1 (5 bases). The CDR3 is made up of 16 amino acids. V lost 0 bases and J lost 0, with 9 bases in between. The germline V gene encodes CDR1 LGHNA and CDR2 YSLEER. Here the CDR3 DNA reads TGCGCCAGCAGCCAAGATAGGGGTCCAGCCAAAAACATTCAGTACTTC. It yields the protein CASSQDRGPAKNIQYF.

This clone was seen only a few times. The V and J genes are TRBV19 and TRBJ2-7; 8 nucleotides align to TRBD1. The CDR3 consists of 14 residues. Looked up from germline, CDR1 is LNHDA and CDR2 is SQIVND (reference sequence). Trimming cost V 4 bases and J 5 bases; bases outside gene matches: 7. Written as DNA, the CDR3 is TGTGCCAGTAGTACAACAGGGGGTATGGACGAGCAGTACTTC. It encodes CASSTTGGMDEQYF.

This clone was detected a few times. DNA for the CDR3: TGTGCCAGGCGGGTTTTGGTGGACCAAGAGACCCAGTACTTC. Protein sequence: CARRVLVDQETQYF. The gene calls are TRBV2 and TRBJ2-5; weak D call: TRBD2 (5 bases). Germline CDR1 reads SNHLY; CDR2 reads FYNNEI. This CDR3 region has 14 residues. Trimming left V 9 bases short and J 0 bases short, with 14 bases between.

This rearrangement joins TRBV7-3 to TRBJ2-7; 8 bases are a match to TRBD1. Per germline, CDR1 SGHTA and CDR2 FQGTGA. CDR3 length equals 12 residues. V shed 5 bases and J 6 bases; nucleotides not matched to a gene: 3. The CDR3, as DNA: TGTGCCAGCAGCGCTGACAGGGGCGAGCAGTACTTC. Protein product: CASSADRGEQYF.

This clone was seen just once. The chain uses TRBV7-2 and TRBJ2-1; tentative D call: TRBD2 (6 bases). V was clipped by 5 bases and J by 15 bases, with 23 bases between them. Germline V gene data show CDR1 as SGHTA and CDR2 as FQGNSA. This CDR3 contains 14 residues. The CDR3 nucleotides are TGTGCCAGCAGCCCCCCGGGGGAGTTAAAGCCCGGGTTCTTC. Protein product: CASSPPGELKPGFF.

The CDR3 sequence is CASSFWTSPLYNEQFF. The DNA for the CDR3 is TGTGCCAGCAGCTTCTGGACTAGCCCTCTCTACAATGAGCAGTTCTTC. The gene calls are TRBV5-6 and TRBJ2-1; 8 bases fit TRBD2. The CDR3 covers 16 residues. Germline V gene data show CDR1 as SGHDT and CDR2 as YYEEEE. J was trimmed by 3 bases and V by 2 bases; bases with no gene match: 7. Based on the CDR3 plus reference TRBV5-6 and TRBJ2-1, the full variable domain is DAGVTQSPTHLIKTRGQQVTLRCSPKSGHDTVSWYQQALGQGPQFIFQYYEEEERQRGNFPDRFSGHQFPNYSSELNVNALLLGDSALYLCASSFWTSPLYNEQFFGPGTRLTVL.

The chain couples TRBV18 to TRBJ1-1; tentatively, D is TRBD1 (5 bases). The V gene lost 1 base and the J gene lost 2 bases, with 14 bases spanning the gap. This CDR3 comprises 16 residues. Germline V CDR1 and CDR2: KGHSH, LQKENI. Here the CDR3 reads CASSPLQGGSNTEAFF. The CDR3, as DNA: TGTGCCAGCTCACCACTCCAGGGAGGGTCAAACACTGAAGCTTTCTTT.

The chain joins TRBV6-5 to TRBJ1-3; 9 positions agree with TRBD1. The trim removed 2 bases at V and 0 bases at J, leaving 2 bases unmatched. The V gene's germline CDR1 is MNHEY and CDR2 SVGAGI. This CDR3 is 16 amino acids long. The CDR3 protein is CASSYTGQGSGNTIYF. The CDR3 bases are TGTGCCAGCAGTTACACGGGACAGGGCTCTGGAAACACCATATATTTT.

This chain joins TRBV4-2 and TRBJ2-3; 7 bases are shared with TRBD2. The CDR3 sequence is 18 residues long. The junction had 10 bases not matched to a gene; V was cut back by 1 base and J by 0 bases. From germline, CDR1 is LGHNA and CDR2 YNFKEQ. CDR3 region: CASSQALASGASTDTQYF. The CDR3 DNA reads as TGTGCCAGCAGCCAAGCTTTGGCTAGCGGAGCTAGCACAGATACGCAGTATTTT.

CDR3 DNA: TGTGCCAGCAGTGAACAGGGCCCATATGGCTACACCTTC. Translation gives CASSEQGPYGYTF. This chain connects TRBV6-5 to TRBJ1-2, with D possibly being TRBD1 (6 bases). Germline values: CDR1 MNHEY, CDR2 SVGAGI. CDR3 length: 13 residues. Trimming took 5 bases from V and 5 from J, leaving 12 bases between them.